This TCR beta chain is from a study of T cell changes during pregnancy in multiple sclerosis. Data came from immunoSEQ multiplex PCR; TCRdb stores just in-frame clones and leaves some out. The data show around 100,000 clones, around 90% seen once. J was trimmed by 2 bases and V by 0 bases; bases with no gene match: 1. CDR3 length: 14 residues. Germline CDR1 and CDR2: LNHNV and YYDKDF (reference sequence). This receptor was identified in a female donor with multiple sclerosis, enrolled in a pregnancy study. Sequenced here: peripheral blood, sampled in the second trimester of pregnancy. The rearrangement links TRBV15 to TRBJ2-7, with 7 positions matching TRBD2. The CDR3 DNA reads as TGTGCCACCAGCAGAGATGGGGGGGCCTACGAGCAGTACTTC. Protein sequence: CATSRDGGAYEQYF.